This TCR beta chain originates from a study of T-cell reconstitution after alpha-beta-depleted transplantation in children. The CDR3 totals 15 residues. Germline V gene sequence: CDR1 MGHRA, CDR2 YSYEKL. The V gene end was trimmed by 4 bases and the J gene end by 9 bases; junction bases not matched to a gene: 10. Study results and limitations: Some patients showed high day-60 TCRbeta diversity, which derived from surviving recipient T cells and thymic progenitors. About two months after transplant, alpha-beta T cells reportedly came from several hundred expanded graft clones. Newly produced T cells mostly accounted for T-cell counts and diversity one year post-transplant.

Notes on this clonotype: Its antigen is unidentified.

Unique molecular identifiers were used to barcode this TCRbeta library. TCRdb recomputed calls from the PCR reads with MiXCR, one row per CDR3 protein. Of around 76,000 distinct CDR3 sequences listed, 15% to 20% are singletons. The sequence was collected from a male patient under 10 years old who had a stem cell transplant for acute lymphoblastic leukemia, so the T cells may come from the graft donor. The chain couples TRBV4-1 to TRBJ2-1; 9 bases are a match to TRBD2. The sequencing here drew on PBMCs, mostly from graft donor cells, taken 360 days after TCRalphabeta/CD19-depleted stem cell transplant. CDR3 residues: CASSPGGRAEFEQFF. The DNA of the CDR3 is TGCGCCAGCAGCCCTGGCGGGAGGGCCGAGTTTGAGCAGTTCTTC.